This T cell receptor (beta chain) comes out of a study of OX40 agonist ivuxolimab in advanced cancers. Profiled with immunoSEQ multiplex PCR; TCRdb holds only in-frame clones, not every one. The sample consists of around 39,000 clones, approximately 90% of them appearing once. This CDR3 is 15 amino acids long. In germline, CDR1 is MNHNS, CDR2 SASEGT. V gave up 5 bases and J gave up 1 base; unmatched junction bases: 4. The sequencing used CD4+ or CD8+ T cells sorted from blood, collected in a trial of the OX40 agonist ivuxolimab. This TCR was recovered from an adult with an advanced solid tumor such as melanoma, head and neck, liver or kidney cancer. The chain combines TRBV6-1 with TRBJ1-3; 8 nucleotides line up with TRBD1. This CDR3 reads CASSFGTGSGNTIYF. The CDR3 DNA reads TGTGCCAGCAGTTTCGGGACAGGATCTGGAAACACCATATATTTT.